One T cell receptor beta chain is described in this entry. This sample stems from a study of blood T cell repertoires in COVID-19. Study-wide context: Acute-phase and convalescent COVID-19 samples originated in the United States, Italy and Spain. T cells, B-cell-depleted T cells, or PBMCs supplied cDNA or gDNA.

With 5 bases clipped from V and 3 bases from J, the junction kept 7 bases outside the gene matches. CDR3 length: 15 amino acids. Germline-derived CDR1 and CDR2 are SNHLY and FYNNEI. Generated by immunoSEQ multiplex PCR, the TCRdb table keeps only in-frame clones and is missing some. The table shows 200,000 to 250,000 clones, with roughly 86% occurring only once. The sequence came from a woman aged 50 to 60 with active or convalescent COVID-19. Sequencing input: peripheral blood. The chain recombines TRBV2 with TRBJ1-2; TRBD1 agrees at 9 bases. The CDR3 loop is CASSLLQGAYYGYTF. CDR3 coding DNA: TGTGCCAGCAGTCTGCTACAGGGGGCATACTATGGCTACACCTTC.